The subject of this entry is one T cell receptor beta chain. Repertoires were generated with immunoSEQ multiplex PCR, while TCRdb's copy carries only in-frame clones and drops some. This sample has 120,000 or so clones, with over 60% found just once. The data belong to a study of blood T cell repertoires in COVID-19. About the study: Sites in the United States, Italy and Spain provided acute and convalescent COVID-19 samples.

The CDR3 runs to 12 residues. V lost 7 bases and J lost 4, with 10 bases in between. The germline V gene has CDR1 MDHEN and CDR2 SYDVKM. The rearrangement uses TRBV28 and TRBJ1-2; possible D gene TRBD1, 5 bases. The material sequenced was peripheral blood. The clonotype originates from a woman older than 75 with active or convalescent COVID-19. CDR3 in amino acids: CASTGGGYGYTF. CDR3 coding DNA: TGTGCCAGCACCGGGGGGGGCTATGGCTACACCTTC.